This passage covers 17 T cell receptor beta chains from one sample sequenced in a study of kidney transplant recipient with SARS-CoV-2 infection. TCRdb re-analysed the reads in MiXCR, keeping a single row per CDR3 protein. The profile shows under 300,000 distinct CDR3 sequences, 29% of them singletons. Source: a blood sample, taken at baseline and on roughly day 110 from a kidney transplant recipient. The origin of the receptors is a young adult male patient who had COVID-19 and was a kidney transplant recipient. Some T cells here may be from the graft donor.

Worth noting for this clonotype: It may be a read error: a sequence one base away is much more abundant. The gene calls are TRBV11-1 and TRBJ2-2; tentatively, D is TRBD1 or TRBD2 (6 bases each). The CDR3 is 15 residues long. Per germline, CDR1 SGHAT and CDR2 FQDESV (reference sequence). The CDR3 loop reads CASSLSGADTGEPFF. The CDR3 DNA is TGTGCCAGCAGCTTATCGGGGGCGGACACCGGGGAGCCGTTTTTT.

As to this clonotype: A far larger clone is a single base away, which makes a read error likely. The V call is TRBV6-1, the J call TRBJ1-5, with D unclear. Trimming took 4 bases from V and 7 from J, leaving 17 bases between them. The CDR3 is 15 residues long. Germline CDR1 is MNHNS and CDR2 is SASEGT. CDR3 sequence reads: CASSARTMGDQPQHF. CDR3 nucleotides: TGTGCCAGCAGTGCCCGAACGATGGGTGACCAGCCCCAGCATTTT.

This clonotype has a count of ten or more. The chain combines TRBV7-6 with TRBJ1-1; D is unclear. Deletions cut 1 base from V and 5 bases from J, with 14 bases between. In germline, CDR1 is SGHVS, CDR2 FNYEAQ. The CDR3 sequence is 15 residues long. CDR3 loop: CASSLGSEGGTEAFF. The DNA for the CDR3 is TGTGCCAGCAGCTTAGGATCGGAGGGAGGGACTGAAGCTTTCTTT.

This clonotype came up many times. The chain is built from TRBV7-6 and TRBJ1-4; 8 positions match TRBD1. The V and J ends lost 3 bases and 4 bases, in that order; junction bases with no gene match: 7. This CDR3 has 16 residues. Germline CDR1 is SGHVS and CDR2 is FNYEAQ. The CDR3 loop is CASSLAGGNHNEKLFF. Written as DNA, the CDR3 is TGTGCCAGCAGCTTGGCAGGGGGCAATCATAATGAAAAACTGTTTTTT. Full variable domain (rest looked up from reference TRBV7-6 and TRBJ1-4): GAGVSQSPRYKVTKRGQDVALRCDPISGHVSLYWYRQALGQGPEFLTYFNYEAQQDKSGLPNDRFSAERPEGSISTLTIQRTEQRDSAMYRCASSLAGGNHNEKLFFGSGTQLSVL.

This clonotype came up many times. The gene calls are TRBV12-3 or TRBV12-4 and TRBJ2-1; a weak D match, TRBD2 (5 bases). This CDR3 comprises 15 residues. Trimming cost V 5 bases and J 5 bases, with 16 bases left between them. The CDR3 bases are TGTGCCAGCAGTCCCCAGAAGCGGCAAAACAATGAGCAGTTCTTC. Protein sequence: CASSPQKRQNNEQFF.

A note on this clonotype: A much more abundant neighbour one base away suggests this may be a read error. CDR3 sequence (DNA): TGCAGCGTTCACCGGGACGCTTACACTGAAGCTTTCTTT. Translating it yields CSVHRDAYTEAFF. The genes are TRBV29-1 and TRBJ1-1, with D perhaps TRBD1 (5 bases). Trimming left V 5 bases short and J 3 bases short, with 13 bases between. This CDR3 has 13 amino acids. In germline, CDR1 is SQVTM, CDR2 ANQGSEA.

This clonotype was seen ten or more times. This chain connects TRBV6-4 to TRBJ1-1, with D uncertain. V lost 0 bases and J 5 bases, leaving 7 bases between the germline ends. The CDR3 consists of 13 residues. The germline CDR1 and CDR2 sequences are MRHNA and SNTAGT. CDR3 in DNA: TGTGCCAGCAGTGACTCGTGGGGAACTGAAGCTTTCTTT. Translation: CASSDSWGTEAFF.

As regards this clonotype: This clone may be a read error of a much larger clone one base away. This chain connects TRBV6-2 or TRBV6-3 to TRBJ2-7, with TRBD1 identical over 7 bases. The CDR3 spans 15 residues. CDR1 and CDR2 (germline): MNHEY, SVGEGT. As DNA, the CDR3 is TGTGCCAGCAGAACTCCGGACAGGTTGGCTTACGGGCAGTACTTC. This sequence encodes CASRTPDRLAYGQYF.

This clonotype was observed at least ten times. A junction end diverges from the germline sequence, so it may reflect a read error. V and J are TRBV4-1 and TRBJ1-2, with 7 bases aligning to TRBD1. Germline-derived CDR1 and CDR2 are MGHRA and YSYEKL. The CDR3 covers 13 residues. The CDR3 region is CASSQDRVYGYTF. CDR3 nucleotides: TGTGCCAGCAGCCAAGACAGGGTCTATGGCTACACCTTC.

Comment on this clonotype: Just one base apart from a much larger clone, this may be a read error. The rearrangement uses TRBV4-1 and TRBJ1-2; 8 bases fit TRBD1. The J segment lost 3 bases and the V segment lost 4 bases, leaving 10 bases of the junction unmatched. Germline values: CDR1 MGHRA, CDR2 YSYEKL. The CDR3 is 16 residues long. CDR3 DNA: TGCGCCAGCAGCCCGACAGGGGCGCAAGATGACTATGGCTACACCTTC. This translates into CASSPTGAQDDYGYTF.

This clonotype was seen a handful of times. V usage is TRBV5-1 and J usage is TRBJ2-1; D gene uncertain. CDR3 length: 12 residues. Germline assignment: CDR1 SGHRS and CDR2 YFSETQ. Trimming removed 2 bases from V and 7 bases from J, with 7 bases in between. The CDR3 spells CASSFRRNEQFF. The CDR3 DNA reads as TGCGCCAGCAGCTTCCGGAGAAATGAGCAGTTCTTC.

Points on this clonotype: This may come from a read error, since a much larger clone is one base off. The CDR3 DNA sequence: TGTGCCAGCGGCTTACAGGGGGTTAACTATGGCTACACCTTC. It specifies CASGLQGVNYGYTF. This chain uses TRBV5-6 with TRBJ1-2; TRBD1 matches 8 bases. The CDR3 is made up of 14 amino acids. Germline V gene sequence: CDR1 SGHDT, CDR2 YYEEEE.

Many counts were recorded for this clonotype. In nucleotides, the CDR3 is TGCGCCAGCAGCCAGCACCCAGGCTCCTACGAGCAGTACTTC. This encodes CASSQHPGSYEQYF. The J gene is TRBJ2-7, the V gene TRBV4-1; D is undetermined. This CDR3 is built from 14 residues. The germline V gene encodes CDR1 MGHRA and CDR2 YSYEKL. V dropped 3 bases and J dropped 0 bases, with 9 bases sitting between them.

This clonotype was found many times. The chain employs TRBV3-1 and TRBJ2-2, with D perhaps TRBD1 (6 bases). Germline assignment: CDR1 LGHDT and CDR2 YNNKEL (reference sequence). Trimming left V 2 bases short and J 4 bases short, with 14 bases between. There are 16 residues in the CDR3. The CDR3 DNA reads TGTGCCAGCAGCCAAAGTTGGGGGCCGGGCACCGGGGAGCTGTTTTTT. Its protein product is CASSQSWGPGTGELFF. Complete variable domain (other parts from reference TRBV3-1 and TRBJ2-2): DTAVSQTPKYLVTQMGNDKSIKCEQNLGHDTMYWYKQDSKKFLKIMFSYNNKELIINETVPNRFSPKSPDKAHLNLHINSLELGDSAVYFCASSQSWGPGTGELFFGEGSRLTVL.

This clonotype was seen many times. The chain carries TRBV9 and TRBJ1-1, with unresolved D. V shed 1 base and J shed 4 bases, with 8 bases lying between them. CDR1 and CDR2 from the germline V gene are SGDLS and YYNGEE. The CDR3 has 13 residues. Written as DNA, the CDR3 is TGTGCCAGCAGCGTATCCCCAGGCACTGAAGCTTTCTTT. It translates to CASSVSPGTEAFF. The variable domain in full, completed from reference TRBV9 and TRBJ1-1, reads DSGVTQTPKHLITATGQRVTLRCSPRSGDLSVYWYQQSLDQGLQFLIQYYNGEERAKGNILERFSAQQFPDLHSELNLSSLELGDSALYFCASSVSPGTEAFFGQGTRLTVV.

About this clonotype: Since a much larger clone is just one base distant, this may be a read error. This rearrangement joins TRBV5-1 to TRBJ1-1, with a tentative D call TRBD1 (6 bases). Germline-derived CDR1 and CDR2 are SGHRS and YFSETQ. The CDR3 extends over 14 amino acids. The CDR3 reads CTSSLSGGSLKAFF. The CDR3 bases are TGCACCAGCAGCTTGAGCGGGGGCTCTCTGAAAGCTTTCTTT. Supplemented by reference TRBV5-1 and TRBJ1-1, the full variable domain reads KAGVTQTPRYLIKTRGQQVTLSCSPISGHRSVSWYQQTPGQGLQFLFEYFSETQRNKGNFPGRFSGRQFSNSRSEMNVSTLELGDSALYLCTSSLSGGSLKAFFGQGTRLTVV.

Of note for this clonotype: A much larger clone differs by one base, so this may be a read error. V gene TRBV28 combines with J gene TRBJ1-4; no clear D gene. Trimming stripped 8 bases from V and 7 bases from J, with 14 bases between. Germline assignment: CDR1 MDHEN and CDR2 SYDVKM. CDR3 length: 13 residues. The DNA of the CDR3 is TGTGCCAGCTCTTCAAGGAACGGTGAAAAACTGTTTTTT. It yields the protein CASSSRNGEKLFF.